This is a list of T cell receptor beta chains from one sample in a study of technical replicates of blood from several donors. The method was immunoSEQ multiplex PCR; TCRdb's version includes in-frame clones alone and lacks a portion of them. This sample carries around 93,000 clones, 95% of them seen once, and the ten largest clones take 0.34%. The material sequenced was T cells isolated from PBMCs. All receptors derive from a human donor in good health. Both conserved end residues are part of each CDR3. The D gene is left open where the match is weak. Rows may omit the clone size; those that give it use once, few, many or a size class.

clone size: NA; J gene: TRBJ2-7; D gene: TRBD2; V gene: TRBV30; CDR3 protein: CAWIIRQAGGTYEQYF; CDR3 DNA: TGTGCCTGGATTATTCGCCAAGCGGGAGGAACCTACGAGCAGTACTTC
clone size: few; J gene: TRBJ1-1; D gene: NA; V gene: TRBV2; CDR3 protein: CASSEAYPEAFF; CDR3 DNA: TGTGCCAGCAGTGAAGCGTATCCTGAAGCTTTCTTT
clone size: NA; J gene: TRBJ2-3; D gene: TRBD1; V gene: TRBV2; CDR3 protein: CASSLQGSGTDTQYF; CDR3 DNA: TGTGCCAGCAGTTTACAGGGGTCAGGCACAGATACGCAGTATTTT
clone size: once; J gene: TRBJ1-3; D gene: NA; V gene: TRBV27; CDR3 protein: CASSPTGTSGNTIYF; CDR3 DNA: TGTGCCAGCAGTCCGACAGGTACTTCTGGAAACACCATATATTTT
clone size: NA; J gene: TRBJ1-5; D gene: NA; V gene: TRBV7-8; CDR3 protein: CASSFSSNQPQHF; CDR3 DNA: TGTGCCAGCAGCTTTAGTAGCAATCAGCCCCAGCATTTT
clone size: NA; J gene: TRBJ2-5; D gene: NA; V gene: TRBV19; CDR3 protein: CASSHRNGTFQETQYF; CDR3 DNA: TGTGCCAGTAGTCACCGTAATGGGACTTTTCAAGAGACCCAGTACTTC
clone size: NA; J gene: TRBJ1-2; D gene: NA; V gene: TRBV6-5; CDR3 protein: CASSYAGPSGYTF; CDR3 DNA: TGTGCCAGCAGTTACGCGGGACCCAGTGGCTACACCTTC
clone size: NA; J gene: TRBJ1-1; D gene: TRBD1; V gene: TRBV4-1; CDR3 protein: CASSQEGRTGGGVPEAFF; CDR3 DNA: TGCGCCAGCAGCCAAGAAGGTAGGACAGGGGGTGGGGTCCCTGAAGCTTTCTTT
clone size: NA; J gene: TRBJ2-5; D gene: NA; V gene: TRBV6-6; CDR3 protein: CASSYTTWETQYF; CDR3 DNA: TGTGCCAGCAGTTACACTACCTGGGAGACCCAGTACTTC
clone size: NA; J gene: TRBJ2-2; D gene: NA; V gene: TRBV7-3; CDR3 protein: CASSFIPGTMAGELFF; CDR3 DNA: TGTGCCAGCAGCTTCATCCCGGGAACTATGGCCGGGGAGCTGTTTTTT
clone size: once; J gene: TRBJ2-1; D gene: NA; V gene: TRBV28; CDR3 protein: CASSSAASYNEQFF; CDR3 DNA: TGTGCCAGCAGTTCCGCGGCGAGCTACAATGAGCAGTTCTTC
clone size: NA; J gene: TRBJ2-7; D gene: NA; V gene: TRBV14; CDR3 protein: CASSQGPFYEQYF; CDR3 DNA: TGTGCCAGCAGCCAGGGGCCTTTCTACGAGCAGTACTTC
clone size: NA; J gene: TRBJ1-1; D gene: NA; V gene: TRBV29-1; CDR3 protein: CSLYRDTAPEAFF; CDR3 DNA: TGCAGCCTTTACAGGGATACGGCGCCTGAAGCTTTCTTT
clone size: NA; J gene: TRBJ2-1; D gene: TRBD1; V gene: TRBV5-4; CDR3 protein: CASSLRQGFDEQFF; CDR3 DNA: TGTGCCAGCAGCTTAAGACAGGGTTTTGATGAGCAGTTCTTC
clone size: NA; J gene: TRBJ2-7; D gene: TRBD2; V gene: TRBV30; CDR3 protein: CAWSEVLAGGLYEQYF; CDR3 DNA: TGTGCCTGGAGTGAAGTACTAGCGGGAGGCCTCTACGAGCAGTACTTC
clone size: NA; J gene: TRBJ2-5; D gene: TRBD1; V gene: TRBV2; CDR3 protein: CASSHLTGQALQETQYF; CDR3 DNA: TGTGCCAGCAGTCATCTCACGGGACAGGCACTCCAAGAGACCCAGTACTTC
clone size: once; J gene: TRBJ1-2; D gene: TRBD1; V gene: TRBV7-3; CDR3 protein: CASSRTGGDQNGYTF; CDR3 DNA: TGTGCCAGCAGCCGGACAGGGGGCGATCAGAATGGCTACACCTTC
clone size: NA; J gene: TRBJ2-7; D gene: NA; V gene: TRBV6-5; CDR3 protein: CASSSLYEQYF; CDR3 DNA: TGTGCCAGCAGTTCCCTCTACGAGCAGTACTTC
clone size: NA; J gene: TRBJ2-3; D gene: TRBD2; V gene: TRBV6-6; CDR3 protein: CASSYSVTGGVDTQYF; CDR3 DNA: TGTGCCAGCAGTTACTCGGTTACGGGAGGGGTAGATACGCAGTATTTT
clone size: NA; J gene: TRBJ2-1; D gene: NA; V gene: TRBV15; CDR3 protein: CATSRGAWNEQFF; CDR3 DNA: TGTGCCACCAGCAGAGGCGCCTGGAATGAGCAGTTCTTC
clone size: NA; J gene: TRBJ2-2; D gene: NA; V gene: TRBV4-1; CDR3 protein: CASSQDVGGNTGELFF; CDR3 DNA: TGCGCCAGCAGCCAAGATGTTGGCGGGAACACCGGGGAGCTGTTTTTT
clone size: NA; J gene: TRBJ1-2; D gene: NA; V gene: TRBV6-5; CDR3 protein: CASSYGESAYGYTF; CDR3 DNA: TGTGCCAGCAGTTATGGAGAGTCCGCCTATGGCTACACCTTC
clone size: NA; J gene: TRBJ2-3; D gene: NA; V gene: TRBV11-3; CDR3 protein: CASSPGFGDTQYF; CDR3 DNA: TGTGCCAGCAGCCCCGGGTTTGGAGATACGCAGTATTTT
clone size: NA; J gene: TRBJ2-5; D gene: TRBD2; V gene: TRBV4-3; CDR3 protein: CASSQALAGAETQYF; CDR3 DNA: TGCGCCAGCAGCCAAGCACTAGCGGGGGCAGAGACCCAGTACTTC